The 29 T cell receptor beta chains presented below share a single source sample, sequenced in a study of T-cell memory formation after mild COVID-19. TCRdb reprocessed the 5' RACE reads with MiXCR, giving one entry per CDR3 protein. The sample has 250,000 to 350,000 distinct CDR3 sequences, around 15% seen once. The specimen sequenced was PBMCs or a T cell subset sorted from them (not recorded which). All receptors come from a man aged 18 to 29 who had mild COVID-19 (a few samples of this study predate the infection). Cell type and time point are not known.

This clonotype was seen only a few times. The CDR3 loop reads CASSHEGLEQYF. The CDR3 nucleotides are TGTGCCAGCAGCCACGAGGGCCTTGAGCAGTACTTC. The chain is built from TRBV12-3 or TRBV12-4 and TRBJ2-7, with D perhaps TRBD2 (5 bases). There are 12 residues in the CDR3. Trimming removed 6 bases at V and 7 bases at J, with 13 bases between.

A few counts support this clonotype. The chain has TRBV24-1 and TRBJ2-1, with D possibly matching TRBD1 (6 bases). The length of the CDR3 is 14 residues. Germline CDR1 KGHDR, CDR2 SFDVKD. Trimming stripped 7 bases from V and 9 bases from J, with 18 bases between. In nucleotides, the CDR3 is TGTGCCACCAGAACAAACAGGGAGCAGGGTGAGCAGTTCTTC. This translates into CATRTNREQGEQFF.

The chain carries TRBV24-1 and TRBJ1-1, with D perhaps matching TRBD1 (5 bases). Germline lookup yields CDR1 KGHDR and CDR2 SFDVKD. V gave up 4 bases and J gave up 8 bases, with 13 bases separating them. The CDR3 has 13 residues. DNA of the CDR3: TGTGCCACCAGTGACGCACTACAGGTAGAAGCTTTCTTT. Amino acid sequence: CATSDALQVEAFF.

This clonotype was seen only a few times. This sequence joins TRBV14 and TRBJ2-1; 7 nucleotides align to TRBD2. Looked up from germline, CDR1 is SGHDN and CDR2 is FVKESK. The CDR3 sequence is 13 residues long. Losses at the gene ends were 2 bases for V and 10 bases for J; bases not matched to a gene: 5. The chain's CDR3 is CASSQWGGWEQFF. CDR3 nucleotides: TGTGCCAGCAGCCAATGGGGGGGTTGGGAGCAGTTCTTC. The variable domain in full, completed from reference TRBV14 and TRBJ2-1, reads EAGVTQFPSHSVIEKGQTVTLRCDPISGHDNLYWYRRVMGKEIKFLLHFVKESKQDESGMPNNRFLAERTGGTYSTLKVQPAELEDSGVYFCASSQWGGWEQFFGPGTRLTVL.

CDR3 amino acids: CASSYSQGAKNIQYF. The DNA for the CDR3 is TGTGCCAGCAGTTACTCCCAGGGAGCCAAAAACATTCAGTACTTC. This chain connects TRBV6-6 to TRBJ2-4; possible D gene TRBD1, 5 bases. Germline CDR1 is MNHNY and CDR2 is SVGAGI (reference sequence). V was cut by 0 bases and J by 0 bases, with 6 bases left in between. The CDR3 covers 15 residues.

V and J are TRBV3-2 and TRBJ1-2; the table's D call TRBD1 went unverified against the DNA. TRBV3-2 is a known pseudogene. The CDR3 consists of 15 residues. CDR3 nucleotides: TGTGCCAGCAGCCAAGTCGGGACGGACAGCTATGGCTACACCTTC. The encoded protein is CASSQVGTDSYGYTF.

This clonotype was seen a few times. This chain links TRBV20-1 with TRBJ1-4; unclear D gene. V was shortened by 3 bases and J by 4 bases, with 9 bases between the two germline ends. The germline V gene has CDR1 DFQATT and CDR2 SNEGSKA (reference sequence). The CDR3 extends over 13 amino acids. CDR3 region: CSARDGLNEKLFF. CDR3 sequence (DNA): TGCAGTGCTAGGGACGGACTTAATGAAAAACTGTTTTTT.

This clonotype was recorded many times. V is TRBV12-3 or TRBV12-4 and J is TRBJ2-7; possible D gene TRBD2, 6 bases. Trimming removed 6 bases at V and 9 bases at J, with 21 bases between. The CDR3 extends over 14 amino acids. The CDR3 DNA reads as TGTGCCAGCAGCCTACGAACCCGGGACTCCCGGCAGTACTTC. Its protein is CASSLRTRDSRQYF.

This chain uses TRBV7-8 with TRBJ2-3; TRBD2 agrees at 8 bases. Per the germline V gene, CDR1 is SGHVS and CDR2 is FQNEAQ. The CDR3 runs to 16 residues. V lost 4 bases, J lost 6 bases, and 12 bases stayed unmatched. The CDR3 spells CASSSRRVAGTDTQYF. CDR3 nucleotide sequence: TGTGCCAGCAGCTCCCGAAGAGTAGCGGGGACGGATACGCAGTATTTT.

This chain connects TRBV6-2 or TRBV6-3 to TRBJ2-1, with 9 positions matching TRBD2. The CDR3 runs 15 residues. Trimming removed 2 bases from V and 7 bases from J; junction bases left unmatched: 6. Germline V lookup: CDR1 MNHEY, CDR2 SVGEGT. CDR3 DNA: TGTGCCAGCAGTTACCGGGCTAGCGGGGTAAATGAGCAGTTCTTC. This sequence encodes CASSYRASGVNEQFF.

The genes are TRBV20-1 and TRBJ1-6; D not resolved. This CDR3 spans 16 amino acids. Per germline, CDR1 DFQATT and CDR2 SNEGSKA (reference sequence). Trimming took off 0 bases at V and 0 bases at J, with 9 bases between the two ends. The CDR3 DNA reads as TGCAGTGCTAGAGATGGCAGGAGCTCCTATAATTCACCCCTCCACTTT. Its protein product is CSARDGRSSYNSPLHF.

V gene TRBV20-1 combines with J gene TRBJ1-5; TRBD1 matches 7 bases. This CDR3 has 15 residues. CDR1 is DFQATT, CDR2 SNEGSKA, per germline (reference sequence). V shed 1 base, J shed 2 bases, and the junction held 5 bases outside the gene matches. CDR3 amino acids: CSARAIGGGNQPQHF. The CDR3 coding sequence is TGCAGTGCTAGAGCTATAGGGGGCGGCAATCAGCCCCAGCATTTT.

This clonotype was counted only a few times. The chain couples TRBV6-1 to TRBJ2-3; 7 bases line up with TRBD2. The CDR3 extends over 15 amino acids. The germline V gene encodes CDR1 MNHNS and CDR2 SASEGT. The junction had 4 bases not matched to a gene; V was cut back by 2 bases and J by 2 bases. The CDR3 sequence is CASSELGGFTDTQYF. The CDR3 region has the DNA TGTGCCAGCAGTGAATTGGGGGGGTTCACAGATACGCAGTATTTT.

The chain is built from TRBV6-2 or TRBV6-3 and TRBJ2-6; 9 bases line up with TRBD1. Germline CDR1 and CDR2: MNHEY and SVGEGT. This CDR3 is 17 amino acids long. Unmatched junction bases numbered 8, after V lost 4 bases and J lost 4 bases. This CDR3 is CASSSGTGMAGANVLTF. The CDR3 region has the DNA TGTGCCAGCAGTTCCGGGACAGGGATGGCAGGGGCCAACGTCCTGACTTTC.

This clonotype appeared a few times. CDR3: CASSQENPGARGYTF. The DNA for the CDR3 is TGCGCCAGCAGCCAAGAGAACCCGGGGGCAAGGGGCTACACCTTC. The V gene is TRBV4-1, the J gene TRBJ1-2, with D possibly TRBD1 on 6 matching bases. V lost 0 bases, J lost 8 bases, and 16 bases lay in between. Germline CDR1 is MGHRA and CDR2 is YSYEKL. This CDR3 contains 15 residues.

Only a few counts were recorded for this clonotype. The CDR3 sequence is CASSIEGRPDNEQFF. The CDR3 DNA follows: TGTGCCAGTAGTATAGAGGGGAGACCCGACAATGAGCAGTTCTTC. This sequence joins TRBV19 and TRBJ2-1; TRBD2 might be the D (5 bases). The CDR3 is made up of 15 amino acids. From germline, CDR1 is LNHDA and CDR2 SQIVND (reference sequence). The ends were cut back, 0 bases at V and 5 bases at J, with 11 bases in the middle.

This clonotype was observed a handful of times. V gene TRBV9 combines with J gene TRBJ2-7; 7 nucleotides align to TRBD1. This CDR3 has 14 residues. Per the germline V gene, CDR1 is SGDLS and CDR2 is YYNGEE. V was pared by 4 bases and J by 3 bases, with 7 bases of the junction left unmatched. The CDR3 sequence: CASSPGGGGYEQYF. The CDR3 DNA is TGTGCCAGCAGCCCAGGGGGTGGGGGCTACGAGCAGTACTTC.

V gene TRBV18 combines with J gene TRBJ1-6; D is undetermined. The CDR3 consists of 15 residues. V shed 3 bases and J shed 4 bases, with 10 bases lying between them. The germline V gene has CDR1 KGHSH and CDR2 LQKENI. The CDR3 nucleotides are TGTGCCAGCTCACCCACGACACGATATAATTCACCCCTCCACTTT. Residues: CASSPTTRYNSPLHF.

The chain links TRBV19 to TRBJ2-1; tentative D call: TRBD2 (7 bases). The CDR3 extends over 15 amino acids. Germline lookup yields CDR1 LNHDA and CDR2 SQIVND (reference sequence). V was cut by 3 bases and J by 2 bases, with 11 bases left in between. CDR3 DNA: TGTGCCAGTAGTATTCACGGGGGGCCCTACAATGAGCAGTTCTTC. This sequence encodes CASSIHGGPYNEQFF.

The chain couples TRBV7-6 to TRBJ2-3; D ambiguous. V lost 1 base and J 1 base, leaving 9 bases between the germline ends. Germline V gives CDR1 SGHVS, CDR2 FNYEAQ. CDR3 length: 15 amino acids. The CDR3 region is CASSLVNSRTDTQYF. As DNA, the CDR3 is TGTGCCAGCAGCTTAGTTAACTCCCGCACAGATACGCAGTATTTT.

The J gene is TRBJ1-1, the V gene TRBV6-5, with a weak D call TRBD1 (5 bases). CDR3 size: 14 residues. V was clipped by 2 bases and J by 0 bases, with 7 bases between them. Germline lookup yields CDR1 MNHEY and CDR2 SVGAGI. The CDR3 region is CASSYDRLNTEAFF. The CDR3 DNA reads TGTGCCAGCAGTTACGACAGACTGAACACTGAAGCTTTCTTT.

This clonotype was seen more than once but under ten times. The CDR3 DNA sequence: TGTGCCAGCAGTTTTAGGGGGACCGCCTACGAGCAGTACTTC. Translating gives CASSFRGTAYEQYF. The chain is built from TRBV12-3 or TRBV12-4 and TRBJ2-7; the D gene is possibly TRBD1 (6 bases). The CDR3 is made up of 14 amino acids. The V and J ends lost 3 bases and 2 bases respectively, with 11 bases between them.

This clonotype came up a few times. V gene TRBV7-2 combines with J gene TRBJ2-3, with TRBD1 matching over 9 bases. The V and J ends lost 1 base and 6 bases, in that order; junction bases with no gene match: 2. Germline V gene lookup returns CDR1 SGHTA and CDR2 FQGNSA. There are 14 residues in the CDR3. The CDR3 spells CASSLGQGVDTQYF. The CDR3 DNA follows: TGTGCCAGCAGCTTAGGACAGGGGGTCGATACGCAGTATTTT.

This clonotype was seen more than once but under ten times. The chain employs TRBV5-1 and TRBJ2-3; TRBD2 is a possible D gene (6 bases). CDR1 is SGHRS, CDR2 YFSETQ, per germline. The CDR3 is made up of 17 amino acids. V was pared by 0 bases and J by 8 bases, with 22 bases between. The CDR3 coding sequence is TGCGCCAGCAGCTTGGCCATAGGGCAGAGTACCGGGGGTACGCAGTATTTT. Translation: CASSLAIGQSTGGTQYF.

The chain couples TRBV6-1 to TRBJ2-5; TRBD1 or TRBD2 may be the D gene (6 bases each). The V end lost 8 bases, the J end lost 5 bases, and 18 bases lay between the germline ends. CDR3 length: 14 amino acids. Germline V gene sequence: CDR1 MNHNS, CDR2 SASEGT. CDR3 nucleotides: TGTGCCAGCGGCGGGACAAGTTGGGAGGAGACCCAGTACTTC. It yields the protein CASGGTSWEETQYF.

This rearrangement joins TRBV27 to TRBJ2-5; D is uncertain. The CDR3 contains 14 residues. Germline loops: CDR1 MNHEY, CDR2 SMNVEV (reference sequence). V lost 4 bases and J 5 bases, leaving 14 bases between the germline ends. The CDR3 bases are TGTGCCAGCAGTTATCTTGACTCCTCGGAGACCCAGTACTTC. Its translation: CASSYLDSSETQYF.

The J gene is TRBJ1-1, the V gene TRBV6-2 or TRBV6-3; weak D call: TRBD1 (6 bases). The germline V and J ends were trimmed by 6 bases and 3 bases, with 14 bases remaining between them. The length of the CDR3 is 14 residues. Germline CDR1 is MNHEY and CDR2 is SVGEGT. Written as DNA, the CDR3 is TGTGCCAGCAGGGAAGCCCAGGGGCACACTGAAGCTTTCTTT. It is translated as CASREAQGHTEAFF.

The sample holds a few counts of this clonotype. This sequence joins TRBV10-1 and TRBJ2-3; D unclear. CDR1 and CDR2 (germline): WNHNN, SYGVQD (reference sequence). The CDR3 extends over 14 amino acids. Trimming removed 3 bases at V and 2 bases at J, with 9 bases between. The CDR3 DNA follows: TGCGCCAGCAGTGAATTGTTTCCCACAGATACGCAGTATTTT. Amino acid sequence: CASSELFPTDTQYF.

This clonotype was observed at least ten times. This chain joins TRBV20-1 and TRBJ2-3, with TRBD2 matching over 11 bases. The germline gives CDR1 DFQATT, CDR2 SNEGSKA (reference sequence). The CDR3 runs 18 residues. V trimming: 3 bases; J trimming: 4 bases; junction bases outside the gene matches: 15. This chain's CDR3 is CSASPMKRSGGAPDTQYF. The CDR3 DNA sequence: TGCAGTGCTAGCCCCATGAAGCGTAGCGGGGGGGCTCCAGATACGCAGTATTTT.